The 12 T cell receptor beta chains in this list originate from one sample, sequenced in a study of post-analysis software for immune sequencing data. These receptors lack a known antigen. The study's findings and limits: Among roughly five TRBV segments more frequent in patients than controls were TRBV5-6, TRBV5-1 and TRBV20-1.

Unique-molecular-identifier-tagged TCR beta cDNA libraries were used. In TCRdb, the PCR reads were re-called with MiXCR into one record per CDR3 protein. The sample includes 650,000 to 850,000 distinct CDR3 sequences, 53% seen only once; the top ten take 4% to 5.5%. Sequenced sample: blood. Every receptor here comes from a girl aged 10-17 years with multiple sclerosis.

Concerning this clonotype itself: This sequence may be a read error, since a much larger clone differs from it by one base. CDR3: CASSTQGTYEQYF. The CDR3 coding sequence is TGTGCCAGCAGCACACAGGGGACCTACGAGCAGTACTTC. The V and J genes are TRBV12-3 or TRBV12-4 and TRBJ2-7; TRBD1 matches at 7 bases. CDR3 length equals 13 residues. Trimming removed 6 bases from V and 2 bases from J; junction bases left unmatched: 4.

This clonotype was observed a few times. For the CDR3, the DNA is TGTGCCAGCACCACCCAGGGACTAGCGGTATACAATGAGCAGTTCTTC. It yields the protein CASTTQGLAVYNEQFF. This chain connects TRBV6-1 to TRBJ2-1, with 11 bases matching TRBD2. The ends lost 7 bases at V and 4 bases at J; junction bases unmatched: 9. CDR3 length: 16 residues. CDR1 is MNHNS and CDR2 is SASEGT in the germline V gene.

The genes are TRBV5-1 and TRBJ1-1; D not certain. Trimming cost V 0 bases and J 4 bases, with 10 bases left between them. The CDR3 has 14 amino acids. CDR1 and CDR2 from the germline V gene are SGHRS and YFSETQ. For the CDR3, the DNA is TGCGCCAGCAGCTTGGGGAAGTTGGGCACTGAAGCTTTCTTT. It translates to CASSLGKLGTEAFF.

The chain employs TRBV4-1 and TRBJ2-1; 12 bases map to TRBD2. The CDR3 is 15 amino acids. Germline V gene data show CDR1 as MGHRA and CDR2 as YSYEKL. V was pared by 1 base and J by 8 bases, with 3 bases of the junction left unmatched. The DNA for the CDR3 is TGCGCCAGCAGCCAAGGGACTAGCGGGAAGGATGAGCAGTTCTTC. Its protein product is CASSQGTSGKDEQFF.

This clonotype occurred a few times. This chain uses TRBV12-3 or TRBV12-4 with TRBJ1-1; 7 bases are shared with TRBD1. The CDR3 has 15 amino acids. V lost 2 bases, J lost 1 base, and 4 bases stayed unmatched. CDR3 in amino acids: CASSLRAGGNTEAFF. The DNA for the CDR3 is TGTGCCAGCAGTTTAAGGGCAGGGGGGAACACTGAAGCTTTCTTT.

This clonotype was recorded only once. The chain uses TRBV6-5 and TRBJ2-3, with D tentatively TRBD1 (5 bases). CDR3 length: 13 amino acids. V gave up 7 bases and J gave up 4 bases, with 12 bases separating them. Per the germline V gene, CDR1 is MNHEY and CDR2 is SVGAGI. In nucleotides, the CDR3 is TGTGCCAGCAAGCCAGGGCTGGCAGATACGCAGTATTTT. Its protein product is CASKPGLADTQYF.

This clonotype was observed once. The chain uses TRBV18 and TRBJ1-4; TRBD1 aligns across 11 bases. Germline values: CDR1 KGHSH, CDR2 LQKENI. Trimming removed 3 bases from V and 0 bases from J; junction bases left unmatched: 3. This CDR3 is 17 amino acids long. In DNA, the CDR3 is TGTGCCAGCTCACCCCGGGACAGGGGGTCAACTAATGAAAAACTGTTTTTT. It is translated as CASSPRDRGSTNEKLFF.

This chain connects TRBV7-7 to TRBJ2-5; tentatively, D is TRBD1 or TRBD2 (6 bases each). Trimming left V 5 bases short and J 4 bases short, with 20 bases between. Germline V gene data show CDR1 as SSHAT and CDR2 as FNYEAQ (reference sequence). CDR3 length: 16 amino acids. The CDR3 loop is CASSIGFGGRGETQYF. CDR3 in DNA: TGTGCCAGCAGCATAGGCTTCGGGGGCAGGGGAGAGACCCAGTACTTC.

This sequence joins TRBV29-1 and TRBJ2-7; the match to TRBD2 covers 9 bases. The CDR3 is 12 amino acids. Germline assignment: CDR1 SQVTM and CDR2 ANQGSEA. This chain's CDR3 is CSTTSGSYEQYF. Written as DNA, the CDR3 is TGCAGTACGACTAGCGGATCCTACGAGCAGTACTTC.

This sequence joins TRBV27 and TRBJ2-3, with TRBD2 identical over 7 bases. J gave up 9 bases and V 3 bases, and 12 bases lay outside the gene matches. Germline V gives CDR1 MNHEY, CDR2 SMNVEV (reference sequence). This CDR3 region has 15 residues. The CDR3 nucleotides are TGTGCCAGCAGTTTTGGAGCGGGAAAGTCGGAAACGCAGTATTTT. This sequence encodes CASSFGAGKSETQYF.

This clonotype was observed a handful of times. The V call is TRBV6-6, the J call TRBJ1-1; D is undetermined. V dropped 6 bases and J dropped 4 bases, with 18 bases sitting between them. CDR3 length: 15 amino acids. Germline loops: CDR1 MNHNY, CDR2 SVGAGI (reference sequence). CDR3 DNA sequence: TGTGCCAGCAGACCGATCTCGGCTGGGTCCACTGAAGCTTTCTTT. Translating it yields CASRPISAGSTEAFF.

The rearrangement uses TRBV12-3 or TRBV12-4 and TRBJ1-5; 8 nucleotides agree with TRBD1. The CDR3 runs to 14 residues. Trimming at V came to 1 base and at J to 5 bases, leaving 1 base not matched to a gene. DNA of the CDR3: TGTGCCAGCAGTTTAGGGACAGGGCATCAGCCCCAGCATTTT. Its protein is CASSLGTGHQPQHF.